These 32 T cell receptor beta chains were sequenced from one sample in a study of blood T cells in healthy people across ages. A second PCR, run for about 7 to 12 cycles, used a sample-barcoded 5' primer plus a J-beta primer mix. TCRdb processed the 5' RACE reads anew with MiXCR; each CDR3 protein has one entry. This table holds under 950,000 distinct CDR3 sequences, 22% found once. Sequencing was carried out using blood. All receptors come from a man aged 65-85 years in good health.

This clonotype was counted a few times. The J gene is TRBJ1-1, the V gene TRBV20-1, with D unresolved. This CDR3 has 13 amino acids. Germline V lookup: CDR1 DFQATT, CDR2 SNEGSKA (reference sequence). Deletions cut 8 bases from V and 0 bases from J, with 13 bases between. In DNA, the CDR3 is TGCAGTCCACAAGGGCGGATGAACACTGAAGCTTTCTTT. Residues: CSPQGRMNTEAFF.

There are a few counts of this clonotype. The CDR3 region is CSALGELVKNIQYF. In DNA form, the CDR3 reads TGCAGCGCCCTGGGCGAACTAGTCAAAAACATTCAGTACTTC. This sequence joins TRBV20-1 and TRBJ2-4; possibly TRBD2 for D (5 bases). This CDR3 is built from 14 residues. The germline V gene encodes CDR1 DFQATT and CDR2 SNEGSKA (reference sequence).

This clonotype was detected a few times. The V and J genes are TRBV27 and TRBJ1-3, with D possibly matching TRBD1 (5 bases). Trimming left V 6 bases short and J 0 bases short, with 15 bases between. CDR1 is MNHEY and CDR2 is SMNVEV in the germline V gene (reference sequence). The CDR3 loop spans 16 amino acids. CDR3 protein: CASSLRGGPSGNTIYF. The CDR3 nucleotides are TGTGCCAGCAGCCTCCGGGGCGGACCCTCTGGAAACACCATATATTTT.

The V call is TRBV20-1, the J call TRBJ1-6, with unresolved D. CDR3 length: 12 amino acids. Trimming pared 0 bases from V and 10 bases from J, leaving 7 bases between. Looked up from germline, CDR1 is DFQATT and CDR2 is SNEGSKA (reference sequence). The chain's CDR3 is CSARDSQSPLHF. The CDR3, as DNA: TGCAGTGCTAGAGATTCCCAATCACCCCTCCACTTT.

This clonotype was seen a few times. The junction differs from germline at one of its ends, possibly a read error. The rearrangement uses TRBV3-1 and TRBJ2-4, with D uncertain. Germline V lookup: CDR1 LGHDT, CDR2 YNNKEL (reference sequence). This CDR3 comprises 13 residues. CDR3 residues: CASSQVQQNIQCF. CDR3 DNA: TGTGCCAGCAGCCAAGTTCAACAAAACATTCAGTGCTTC. The variable domain in full, with the rest retrieved from reference TRBV3-1 and TRBJ2-4, is DTAVSQTPKYLVTQMGNDKSIKCEQNLGHDTMYWYKQDSKKFLKIMFSYNNKELIINETVPNRFSPKSPDKAHLNLHINSLELGDSAVYFCASSQVQQNIQCFGAGTRLSVL.

The chain joins TRBV11-2 to TRBJ2-3, with TRBD1 matching 9 bases. Losses at the gene ends were 3 bases for V and 4 bases for J; bases not matched to a gene: 8. Germline-derived CDR1 and CDR2 are SGHAT and FQNNGV. This CDR3 has 16 amino acids. The CDR3 DNA sequence: TGTGCCAGCAGCTTGACCGGGACAGGGTTTTCAGATACGCAGTATTTT. This gives the protein CASSLTGTGFSDTQYF.

The chain carries TRBV7-2 and TRBJ1-1; D remains unclear. This CDR3 comprises 15 residues. Germline loops: CDR1 SGHTA, CDR2 FQGNSA. Trimming cost V 0 bases and J 0 bases, with 8 bases left between them. The CDR3: CASSLAVAMNTEAFF. In nucleotides, the CDR3 is TGTGCCAGCAGCTTAGCGGTGGCTATGAACACTGAAGCTTTCTTT.

This sequence joins TRBV20-1 and TRBJ1-5; possibly TRBD1 for D (6 bases). Trimming stripped 5 bases from V and 7 bases from J, with 12 bases between. The CDR3 totals 12 residues. The germline gives CDR1 DFQATT, CDR2 SNEGSKA (reference sequence). The CDR3 DNA is TGCAGTGCTGGTAGAAGGGGGCAGCCCCAGCATTTT. Translation: CSAGRRGQPQHF.

This clonotype has only a few counts. The rearrangement joins TRBV4-2 to TRBJ2-1, with a possible D match to TRBD2 (5 bases). Germline CDR1 is LGHNA and CDR2 is YNFKEQ. Trimming took off 2 bases at V and 5 bases at J, with 7 bases between the two ends. This CDR3 region has 13 residues. The CDR3 sequence is CASSQLRDNEQFF. The CDR3 coding sequence is TGTGCCAGCAGCCAACTGAGGGACAATGAGCAGTTCTTC.

This clonotype has at least ten counts. The chain has TRBV11-2 and TRBJ2-1; 12 bases line up with TRBD2. V lost 0 bases to trimming and J lost 8 bases; unmatched junction nucleotides: 8. Germline V gives CDR1 SGHAT, CDR2 FQNNGV. The CDR3 has 17 amino acids. The CDR3 region is CASSLDLAGGLGYEQFF. CDR3 DNA sequence: TGTGCCAGCAGCTTAGATCTAGCGGGGGGGCTTGGATATGAGCAGTTCTTC.

This clonotype was found many times. The chain is built from TRBV12-3 or TRBV12-4 and TRBJ1-1; no reliable D call. This CDR3 has 13 residues. V was pared by 5 bases and J by 3 bases, with 10 bases between. DNA of the CDR3: TGTGCCAGCAGTCCGGTAGGCGACACTGAAGCTTTCTTT. This gives the protein CASSPVGDTEAFF.

In this sample, this clonotype turned up a few times. V and J are TRBV28 and TRBJ2-5; D might be TRBD2 (5 bases). The end of the DNA fits TRBJ2-7 better, so the J call may be wrong. The CDR3 sequence is 18 residues long. Germline assignment: CDR1 MDHEN and CDR2 SYDVKM. The CDR3 is CASSLRISLAYSSYEQYF. The CDR3 coding sequence is TGTGCCAGCAGTTTAAGGATTTCCTTAGCGTATTCCTCCTACGAGCAGTACTTC.

The CDR3 sequence is CASSLDGFADYGYTF. The CDR3 region has the DNA TGCGCCAGCAGCTTGGATGGGTTTGCGGACTATGGCTACACCTTC. The chain carries TRBV5-1 and TRBJ1-2; D not certain. This CDR3 has 15 amino acids. V was trimmed by 0 bases and J by 3 bases, leaving 12 bases between them. The germline V gene has CDR1 SGHRS and CDR2 YFSETQ.

Only a few counts were recorded for this clonotype. The rearrangement joins TRBV6-6 to TRBJ2-6; no clear D. Deletions cut 0 bases from V and 0 bases from J, with 3 bases between. The CDR3 runs to 15 residues. CDR1 MNHNY and CDR2 SVGAGI come from the germline V gene (reference sequence). The CDR3: CASSYSTSGANVLTF. CDR3 in DNA: TGTGCCAGCAGTTACTCGACCTCTGGGGCCAACGTCCTGACTTTC.

This clonotype was observed a few times. V and J are TRBV7-2 and TRBJ2-3, with D possibly being TRBD2 (6 bases). There are 15 residues in the CDR3. Germline CDR1 SGHTA, CDR2 FQGNSA. Trimming pared 3 bases from V and 0 bases from J, leaving 10 bases between. Written as DNA, the CDR3 is TGTGCCAGCAGCTTCAGACTAGGTAGCACAGATACGCAGTATTTT. Its protein is CASSFRLGSTDTQYF.

This chain uses TRBV10-3 with TRBJ1-3, with D unclear. CDR1 and CDR2 from the germline V gene are ENHRY and SYGVKD. The CDR3 is made up of 13 amino acids. Between the trimmed V and J ends, which lost 6 bases and 2 bases, there was a span of 8 bases. The CDR3 is CAIREGPGNTIYF. In nucleotides, the CDR3 is TGTGCCATCAGGGAAGGGCCTGGAAACACCATATATTTT.

This clonotype was detected only a few times. This rearrangement joins TRBV20-1 to TRBJ2-7, with D possibly matching TRBD2 (6 bases). CDR3 length: 13 amino acids. CDR1 is DFQATT and CDR2 is SNEGSKA in the germline V gene (reference sequence). The V end was cut by 3 bases, the J end by 5 bases, with 14 bases between. The CDR3 loop is CSARWGEFDEQYF. CDR3 in DNA: TGCAGTGCTAGGTGGGGGGAGTTTGACGAGCAGTACTTC.

This chain joins TRBV12-3 or TRBV12-4 and TRBJ2-1; 8 bases agree with TRBD2. The CDR3 loop spans 15 amino acids. Trimming at V came to 3 bases and at J to 5 bases, leaving 6 bases not matched to a gene. This CDR3 reads CASSFRAGANNEQFF. The DNA of the CDR3 is TGTGCCAGCAGTTTTAGAGCGGGGGCAAACAATGAGCAGTTCTTC.

This clonotype has at least ten counts. The rearrangement joins TRBV12-3 or TRBV12-4 to TRBJ1-4; D gene ambiguous. Trimming took off 6 bases at V and 8 bases at J, with 10 bases between the two ends. The CDR3 spans 12 residues. CDR3 bases: TGTGCCAGCAGCTTGGGCGTCGAAAAACTGTTTTTT. Its protein product is CASSLGVEKLFF.

This chain uses TRBV25-1 with TRBJ1-1, with 7 bases matching TRBD1. This CDR3 is built from 14 residues. CDR1 is MGHDK and CDR2 is SYGVNS in the germline V gene. V was clipped by 6 bases and J by 0 bases; unmatched bases: 4. In DNA form, the CDR3 reads TGTGCCAGCAGGATACAGGGGATGAACACTGAAGCTTTCTTT. This gives the protein CASRIQGMNTEAFF.

The chain recombines TRBV4-3 with TRBJ1-2; the D is unclear. Germline CDR1 reads LGHNA; CDR2 reads YSLEER. This CDR3 contains 15 residues. V gave up 0 bases and J gave up 3 bases, with 11 bases separating them. In nucleotides, the CDR3 is TGCGCCAGCAGCCAAGATGTGGGAGTCGACTATGGCTACACCTTC. As protein: CASSQDVGVDYGYTF.

The CDR3 is CASSLNSFSGGSYNEQFF. CDR3 DNA: TGTGCCAGCAGCTTAAATTCGTTTAGCGGAGGCTCCTACAATGAGCAGTTCTTC. The chain joins TRBV7-3 to TRBJ2-1; D perhaps matches TRBD2 (6 bases). Germline values: CDR1 SGHTA, CDR2 FQGTGA. There are 18 residues in the CDR3. Trimming removed 1 base at V and 0 bases at J, with 16 bases between.

The chain is built from TRBV12-3 or TRBV12-4 and TRBJ1-4, with D unclear. Trimming removed 3 bases from V and 8 bases from J, with 7 bases in between. The CDR3 length is 12 residues. The CDR3 nucleotides read TGTGCCAGCAGTTTTGATGGGGAAAAACTGTTTTTT. Protein: CASSFDGEKLFF.

The chain links TRBV7-8 to TRBJ2-5, with D possibly being TRBD1 or TRBD2 (6 bases each). Trimming left V 2 bases short and J 5 bases short, with 15 bases between. The CDR3 totals 15 residues. From germline, CDR1 is SGHVS and CDR2 FQNEAQ. The CDR3 DNA is TGTGCCAGCAGCTTAAGGGGGGCCTCCGGGGAGACCCAGTACTTC. Its translation: CASSLRGASGETQYF.

In its sample, this clonotype was seen a few times. The chain combines TRBV20-1 with TRBJ2-5; D is possibly TRBD1 or TRBD2 (6 bases each). The CDR3 is 14 residues long. Trimming took off 6 bases at V and 0 bases at J, with 14 bases between the two ends. Germline CDR1 is DFQATT and CDR2 is SNEGSKA (reference sequence). The CDR3 sequence is CSAPVGGNQETQYF. In nucleotides, the CDR3 is TGCAGTGCACCGGTCGGGGGCAACCAAGAGACCCAGTACTTC.

This clonotype was observed a few times. One end of the junction fails to match germline, which may point to a read error. The gene calls are TRBV9 and TRBJ2-1, with 9 bases that match TRBD2. Germline V CDR1 and CDR2: SGDLS, YYNGEE. This CDR3 region has 15 residues. The CDR3 DNA follows: TGTGCCAGCAGCGCGACTGGCGGGGGGGCCGGTGAGCAGCTCTTC. Translating it yields CASSATGGGAGEQLF.

This chain uses TRBV30 with TRBJ1-1, with TRBD1 as a possible D gene (5 bases). Trimming took 2 bases from V and 2 from J, leaving 12 bases between them. Germline V gene sequence: CDR1 GTSNPN, CDR2 SVGIG (reference sequence). The CDR3 sequence is 14 residues long. Here the CDR3 reads CAWSRQTDNTEAFF. For the CDR3, the DNA is TGTGCCTGGAGTCGACAGACAGATAACACTGAAGCTTTCTTT.

This clonotype was found many times. The gene calls are TRBV7-2 and TRBJ2-1, with a possible D match to TRBD1 (6 bases). Trimming stripped 2 bases from V and 6 bases from J, with 8 bases between. The germline gives CDR1 SGHTA, CDR2 FQGNSA. CDR3 length equals 13 residues. The CDR3 is CASSLRGTNEQFF. The DNA for the CDR3 is TGTGCCAGCAGCTTAAGGGGGACCAATGAGCAGTTCTTC.

This sequence joins TRBV19 and TRBJ1-5; no reliable D call. Germline V gene data show CDR1 as LNHDA and CDR2 as SQIVND (reference sequence). The CDR3 sequence is 15 residues long. V dropped 3 bases and J dropped 4 bases, with 13 bases sitting between them. The CDR3 DNA is TGTGCCAGTAGTATCGCCTGGGGTCGTAATCAGCCCCAGCATTTT. Protein sequence: CASSIAWGRNQPQHF.

This clonotype occurred once. At one of its ends the junction is not consistent with the germline gene, which may arise from a read error. This chain connects TRBV6-4 to TRBJ2-1; possibly TRBD2 for D (5 bases). The CDR3 loop spans 15 amino acids. Germline V gene lookup returns CDR1 MRHNA and CDR2 SNTAGT. The CDR3 coding sequence is TGTACCAGCAGTGACGAGGGCCTCAGTTACAATGAGCAGTTCTTC. Its protein is CTSSDEGLSYNEQFF.

V is TRBV7-9 and J is TRBJ1-1; a weak D match, TRBD1 (6 bases). Trimming pared 1 base from V and 0 bases from J, leaving 12 bases between. CDR3 length: 16 residues. Germline V CDR1 and CDR2: SEHNR, FQNEAQ (reference sequence). The CDR3 region is CASSLGGGRMNTEAFF. The DNA of the CDR3 is TGTGCCAGCAGCTTAGGCGGGGGGCGAATGAACACTGAAGCTTTCTTT.

This clonotype has more than one count but fewer than ten. This sequence joins TRBV11-2 and TRBJ2-5; 7 nucleotides agree with TRBD2. With the DNA end fitting TRBJ2-1 better, the J assignment may be wrong. Germline V lookup: CDR1 SGHAT, CDR2 FQNNGV. This CDR3 contains 14 residues. CDR3 region: CASSLTSVHNEQFF. The CDR3 nucleotides are TGTGCCAGCAGCTTAACTAGCGTACACAATGAGCAGTTCTTC.